The subject of this entry is one TCR beta chain. Its antigen is undetermined. All donors qualified as healthy HIV-negative adults and had experienced no recent acute infections or vaccinations. Deep-level settings were used for running the assay. Generated by immunoSEQ multiplex PCR, the TCRdb table keeps only in-frame clones and is missing some. The sample carries roughly 1.5 million clones, 95% to 99% recorded once. The sample is drawn from a study of shared clonotypes between healthy human individuals. Findings and caveats of the study: Some clonotypes were shared by all four sorted-subset donors, while others were not shared. The non-shared ones had lower generation probabilities than the shared ones.

The CDR3 consists of 14 residues. J lost 0 bases, V lost 8 bases, and 6 bases had no gene match. The V gene's germline CDR1 is SQVTM and CDR2 ANQGSEA. The receptor's source is a man aged 30-40 years in good health. Sequenced material: naive CD4+ T cells sorted from blood. Subset noted: CD45RA+ positively selected. This sequence joins TRBV29-1 and TRBJ2-1; 8 nucleotides agree with TRBD2. CDR3: CSFTSGSSYNEQFF. The CDR3 DNA reads as TGCAGCTTTACCAGCGGGAGCTCCTACAATGAGCAGTTCTTC.